A single sample is the source of the 20 T cell receptor beta chains below, sequenced in a study of T cells after yellow fever vaccination. TCRdb reprocessed the 5' RACE reads with MiXCR, giving one entry per CDR3 protein. This sample has some 300,000 distinct CDR3 sequences, with under 9% found just once. The sample here was CD4+ T cells sorted from PBMCs, taken 5 days after the yellow fever booster vaccination. Every receptor here comes from a man between 18 and 35 years old who received the YFV17D yellow fever vaccine.

V and J are TRBV20-1 and TRBJ2-1, with TRBD2 as a possible D gene (5 bases). There are 15 residues in the CDR3. CDR1 and CDR2 (germline): DFQATT, SNEGSKA (reference sequence). CDR3 sequence: CSPSKPLRTVNEQFF. The CDR3, as DNA: TGCAGCCCTAGCAAACCCCTTAGGACCGTCAATGAGCAGTTCTTC.

This rearrangement joins TRBV5-1 to TRBJ2-2; 9 nucleotides match TRBD2. The CDR3 has 17 residues. J was trimmed by 5 bases and V by 1 base; bases with no gene match: 9. From germline, CDR1 is SGHRS and CDR2 YFSETQ. This CDR3 is CASSLWRLAGTTGELFF. CDR3 sequence (DNA): TGCGCCAGCAGCTTGTGGCGCCTAGCGGGGACGACCGGGGAGCTGTTTTTT.

The V gene is TRBV12-3 or TRBV12-4, the J gene TRBJ2-1; 8 bases map to TRBD1. The length of the CDR3 is 16 residues. J lost 3 bases, V lost 3 bases, and 7 bases had no gene match. The CDR3 region is CASSFHTGTGYNEQFF. In nucleotides, the CDR3 is TGTGCCAGCAGTTTTCATACCGGGACAGGCTACAATGAGCAGTTCTTC.

This clonotype showed up just a few times. The CDR3 here is CASSPTPVPDNYGYTF. DNA of the CDR3: TGTGCCAGCTCGCCGACTCCGGTCCCGGACAACTATGGCTACACCTTC. The gene calls are TRBV18 and TRBJ1-2, with D unclear. Germline CDR1 and CDR2: KGHSH and LQKENI. V lost 6 bases to trimming and J lost 2 bases, with 19 bases between them. CDR3 length: 16 residues.

This sequence joins TRBV7-2 and TRBJ2-7; 8 bases align to TRBD2. In germline, CDR1 is SGHTA, CDR2 FQGNSA. CDR3 length equals 14 residues. After removal of 5 bases from V and 0 bases from J, the junction contained 3 bases not matched to a gene. CDR3 region: CASSPGTSSYEQYV. The DNA for the CDR3 is TGTGCCAGCAGCCCCGGGACTAGCTCCTACGAGCAGTACGTC.

The rearrangement links TRBV7-8 to TRBJ2-7; 7 positions agree with TRBD2. V lost 1 base to trimming and J lost 2 bases; unmatched junction nucleotides: 11. The CDR3 sequence is 17 residues long. Germline V gene sequence: CDR1 SGHVS, CDR2 FQNEAQ. CDR3 protein: CASSLVRASGVAYEQYF. CDR3 nucleotides: TGTGCCAGCAGCTTAGTGCGTGCGAGCGGGGTAGCCTACGAGCAGTACTTC.

This clonotype was recorded a few times. The chain combines TRBV6-6 with TRBJ2-1; 14 bases match TRBD2. The CDR3 contains 13 residues. The germline V gene has CDR1 MNHNY and CDR2 SVGAGI (reference sequence). Unmatched junction bases numbered 4, after V lost 10 bases and J lost 8 bases. CDR3 amino acids: CATGTSGGYEQFF. CDR3 nucleotide sequence: TGTGCCACCGGGACTAGCGGGGGCTATGAGCAGTTCTTC.

The table lists this clonotype with many counts. The chain recombines TRBV4-3 with TRBJ2-5, with D possibly matching TRBD2 (5 bases). Per germline, CDR1 LGHNA and CDR2 YSLEER. The CDR3 is 15 residues long. Trimming stripped 0 bases from V and 4 bases from J, with 12 bases between. The CDR3: CASSQDHRGSETQYF. The DNA for the CDR3 is TGCGCCAGCAGCCAAGATCATCGGGGTTCAGAGACCCAGTACTTC.

Ten or more counts support this clonotype. This sequence joins TRBV20-1 and TRBJ1-3; unclear D gene. This CDR3 comprises 13 residues. Germline V gene lookup returns CDR1 DFQATT and CDR2 SNEGSKA (reference sequence). The germline V and J ends were trimmed by 3 bases and 7 bases, with 13 bases remaining between them. In DNA, the CDR3 is TGCAGTGCTAGGTCCGGGAATGAGAACACCATATATTTT. Residues: CSARSGNENTIYF.

The rearrangement links TRBV6-1 to TRBJ2-7, with D unresolved. Germline values: CDR1 MNHNS, CDR2 SASEGT. The ends were cut back, 4 bases at V and 2 bases at J, with 15 bases in the middle. The CDR3 totals 15 residues. The CDR3 coding sequence is TGTGCCAGCAGTGTGGGCACTAAAACCCCCTACGAGCAGTACGTC. Its protein product is CASSVGTKTPYEQYV.

This sequence joins TRBV20-1 and TRBJ1-6; D is undetermined. The CDR3 has 13 residues. V was trimmed by 0 bases and J by 10 bases, leaving 10 bases between them. From germline, CDR1 is DFQATT and CDR2 SNEGSKA (reference sequence). The CDR3 protein is CSARDRRASPLHF. CDR3 coding DNA: TGCAGTGCTAGAGATCGCCGGGCATCACCCCTCCACTTT.

This clonotype has ten or more counts. The chain recombines TRBV4-2 with TRBJ2-5; TRBD1 matches at 9 bases. With 1 base clipped from V and 5 bases from J, the junction kept 8 bases outside the gene matches. Germline CDR1 LGHNA, CDR2 YNFKEQ. The CDR3 loop spans 16 amino acids. CDR3 sequence (DNA): TGTGCCAGCAGCCAAGCGGACAGGGGTGTTTACGAGACCCAGTACTTC. Translation gives CASSQADRGVYETQYF.

The chain is built from TRBV10-3 and TRBJ1-2; 7 positions match TRBD1. The CDR3 contains 14 residues. V dropped 6 bases and J dropped 6; count of bases not matched to a gene: 10. The germline CDR1 and CDR2 sequences are ENHRY and SYGVKD. The CDR3 sequence is CAIRGQGGTDGYTF. CDR3 in DNA: TGTGCCATCAGAGGCCAGGGGGGTACGGATGGCTACACCTTC.

The CDR3 is CASSRTGLAGEDEQFF. The CDR3 region has the DNA TGCGCCAGCAGCAGAACGGGACTAGCGGGGGAGGATGAGCAGTTCTTC. J is TRBJ2-1 and V is TRBV5-1; 14 nucleotides align to TRBD2. Germline CDR1 is SGHRS and CDR2 is YFSETQ. V shed 4 bases, J shed 8 bases, and the junction held 8 bases outside the gene matches. The CDR3 covers 16 residues.

The rearrangement joins TRBV28 to TRBJ1-2; no firm D call. Germline CDR1 and CDR2: MDHEN and SYDVKM. V was shortened by 5 bases and J by 2 bases, with 9 bases between the two germline ends. This CDR3 comprises 13 residues. The CDR3 coding sequence is TGTGCCAGCAGTGGCCTAAAAAACTATGGCTACACCTTC. Translation gives CASSGLKNYGYTF.

V is TRBV7-2 and J is TRBJ2-5, with 10 nucleotides matching TRBD1. J lost 5 bases, V lost 0 bases, and 3 bases had no gene match. The CDR3 totals 15 residues. Germline values: CDR1 SGHTA, CDR2 FQGNSA. DNA for the CDR3: TGTGCCAGCAGCTTAGCGGGGACAGGGGACGAGACCCAGTACTTC. It translates to CASSLAGTGDETQYF.

In this sample, this clonotype turned up many times. The CDR3 nucleotides read TGTGCCATCACCGCCCCCTGGAACAATGAGCAGTTCTTC. Its translation is CAITAPWNNEQFF. The genes are TRBV10-3 and TRBJ2-1; no firm D call. The CDR3 loop spans 13 amino acids. Germline CDR1 is ENHRY and CDR2 is SYGVKD. Trimming removed 7 bases from V and 5 bases from J, with 12 bases in between.

This clonotype appeared a few times. The chain links TRBV5-1 to TRBJ1-1; D might be TRBD1 (6 bases). The germline gives CDR1 SGHRS, CDR2 YFSETQ. The germline V and J ends were trimmed by 4 bases and 0 bases, with 10 bases remaining between them. The CDR3 is 14 residues long. CDR3 DNA: TGCGCCAGCAGCGCAGGGGTTATGAACACTGAAGCTTTCTTT. Translation gives CASSAGVMNTEAFF.

There are a few counts of this clonotype. The chain is built from TRBV4-2 and TRBJ2-7; TRBD1 might be the D (5 bases). The ends were cut back, 0 bases at V and 6 bases at J, with 15 bases in the middle. CDR1 is LGHNA, CDR2 YNFKEQ, per germline. The CDR3 contains 15 residues. The CDR3 coding sequence is TGTGCCAGCAGCCAAGATATGGACACTAATCCCGAGCAGTACTTC. Translated, it gives CASSQDMDTNPEQYF.

This clonotype was detected a few times. The gene calls are TRBV7-3 and TRBJ1-1; no definite D call. Deletions cut 0 bases from V and 4 bases from J, with 15 bases between. There are 16 residues in the CDR3. Per germline, CDR1 SGHTA and CDR2 FQGTGA. The CDR3 loop reads CASSLTGSLGGTEAFF. The CDR3 DNA is TGTGCCAGCAGCTTAACCGGATCCCTCGGAGGCACTGAAGCTTTCTTT.